This T cell receptor beta chain is from a study of blood T cell repertoires in COVID-19. TCRdb's copy holds only in-frame clones and misses some; the assay was immunoSEQ multiplex PCR. Of about 400,000 clones in the sample, 80% to 90% were seen once. The germline V gene encodes CDR1 SNHLY and CDR2 FYNNEI. V was pared by 7 bases and J by 6 bases, with 8 bases of the junction left unmatched. CDR3 size: 15 residues. Everyone who took part was roughly 18 to 90 years old, and they came from about two dozen US areas. Sequenced input: PBMCs or T cells enriched from blood (not recorded which). The V gene is TRBV2, the J gene TRBJ1-6; 8 nucleotides agree with TRBD1. This receptor was identified in a man aged 40-50 years in a cohort exposed to, infected with or recovered from COVID-19 (not recorded which). The CDR3 here is CASTVRTGSNSPLHF. CDR3 DNA sequence: TGTGCCAGCACTGTTCGGACAGGGAGTAATTCACCCCTCCACTTT.